This TCR beta chain was recorded in a study of blood T cells in healthy people across ages. The study, taken as a whole, reports: Strong correlation linked observed beta diversity and percent naive T cells. Estimated diversity, derived from one million T cells, was regarded as an underestimate.

Using a J-beta primer mix together with a sample-barcoded 5' primer, a second PCR was run for about 6 to 11 cycles. MiXCR was run by TCRdb on the 5' RACE reads, yielding one entry per CDR3 protein. The data show 700,000 or so distinct CDR3 sequences, around 43% seen once. In germline, CDR1 is MGHRA, CDR2 YSYEKL. CDR3 length: 13 amino acids. Approximately 9 milliliters of peripheral blood were drawn from each donor into EDTA-treated tubes. As to this clonotype: Its antigen is not known. The junction shows a germline mismatch at one end, possibly a read error.

This receptor was taken from a man older than 75 in good health. This chain connects TRBV4-1 to TRBJ1-4; D remains unclear. Sequencing input: blood. The CDR3 sequence: CASSQVQNGKLFF. CDR3 DNA: TGCGCCAGCAGCCAAGTCCAAAATGGAAAACTGTTTTTT.